This T cell receptor (beta chain) was captured by sequencing in a study of CXCR3-negative and CXCR3-positive naive CD8 T cells. General study points: Both naive subsets showed comparably high diversity, and memory CD8+ cells showed much lower diversity. Naive cells that were CXCR3-negative or CXCR3-positive used TRBV-TRBJ genes alike, while memory cells diverged.

The TRB cDNA libraries were prepared by 5' RACE with UMI labels. TCRdb derives one entry per CDR3 protein from the 5' RACE reads, leaving out DNA. The repertoire table contains fewer than 80,000 distinct CDR3 sequences. In the case of this clonotype: Its specificity is unknown.

This CDR3 spans 11 amino acids. Germline-derived CDR1 and CDR2 are ENHRY and SYGVKD. This sequence originates from a human donor in good health. Some clones in this sample may be carry-over from other donors' samples. Sequenced sample: naive CXCR3- CD8+ T cells from blood. Subset noted: CD45RO-CCR7+CD27+CD95- naive CD8+ T cells lacking CXCR3 (TNR3-). This chain joins TRBV10-3 and TRBJ2-1. CDR3 in amino acids: CAISVGNEQFF.